What follows are 29 T cell receptor beta chains derived from one specimen sequenced in a study of T-cell reconstitution after alpha-beta-depleted transplantation in children. Library preparation (for TCRbeta) was performed with unique molecular identifiers. TCRdb used MiXCR to reprocess the PCR reads, holding one entry per CDR3 protein. This sample has more than 200,000 distinct CDR3 sequences, with under 30% found just once. The sample here was PBMCs, taken before TCRalphabeta/CD19-depleted stem cell transplant. The receptors derive from a girl aged 2 to 10 with Fanconi anemia, due to receive a stem cell transplant.

This clonotype was detected a few times. J is TRBJ2-4 and V is TRBV7-2; no clear D gene. CDR3 length: 13 residues. The V gene lost 1 base and the J gene lost 3 bases, with 4 bases spanning the gap. Germline lookup yields CDR1 SGHTA and CDR2 FQGNSA. Here the CDR3 DNA reads TGTGCCAGCAGCTTAGGAGTCAAAAACATTCAGTACTTC. Its translation is CASSLGVKNIQYF.

The rearrangement links TRBV12-5 to TRBJ2-1; 7 bases line up with TRBD2. This CDR3 region has 18 residues. Germline V lookup: CDR1 LGHNT, CDR2 FRNRAP. V trimming: 3 bases; J trimming: 8 bases; junction bases outside the gene matches: 19. The CDR3 protein is CASGFVKAGVPEIDEQFF. CDR3 bases: TGTGCTAGTGGTTTTGTCAAGGCGGGAGTTCCGGAGATCGATGAGCAGTTCTTC.

The chain recombines TRBV29-1 with TRBJ2-5; maybe TRBD1 (6 bases). Germline CDR1 SQVTM, CDR2 ANQGSEA. The CDR3 contains 12 residues. The V end was cut by 7 bases, the J end by 5 bases, with 14 bases between. This CDR3 reads CSATGQTETQYF. DNA of the CDR3: TGCAGCGCAACAGGGCAGACGGAGACCCAGTACTTC.

This clonotype was seen repeatedly, ten times or more. J is TRBJ2-1 and V is TRBV7-2; 8 nucleotides line up with TRBD2. The CDR3 is 17 amino acids. V gave up 5 bases and J gave up 0 bases; unmatched junction bases: 9. Germline CDR1 reads SGHTA; CDR2 reads FQGNSA. The CDR3 loop reads CASSLTGGTSSYNEQFF. In nucleotides, the CDR3 is TGTGCCAGCAGCCTAACGGGAGGGACTAGCTCCTACAATGAGCAGTTCTTC.

This clonotype turned up a few times. The V gene is TRBV12-3 or TRBV12-4, the J gene TRBJ1-1, with D uncertain. Trimming cost V 2 bases and J 1 base, with 11 bases left between them. This CDR3 is 15 amino acids long. CDR3 region: CASSLISRGNTEAFF. Written as DNA, the CDR3 is TGTGCCAGCAGTTTAATCTCCCGGGGGAACACTGAAGCTTTCTTT.

V is TRBV28 and J is TRBJ1-2; D call uncertain. This CDR3 comprises 11 residues. The V and J ends lost 4 bases and 7 bases respectively, with 7 bases between them. CDR1 MDHEN and CDR2 SYDVKM come from the germline V gene. The CDR3 bases are TGTGCCAGCAGTTCCCTTGTTGGCTACACCTTC. Protein sequence: CASSSLVGYTF.

This clonotype was recorded at least ten times. The chain employs TRBV29-1 and TRBJ1-1; D is ambiguous. The germline V and J ends were trimmed by 3 bases and 4 bases, with 6 bases remaining between them. Germline values: CDR1 SQVTM, CDR2 ANQGSEA. The CDR3 totals 11 residues. In nucleotides, the CDR3 is TGCAGCGTTGATGGAGTCACTGAAGCTTTCTTT. It yields the protein CSVDGVTEAFF.

This clonotype was recorded many times. Here the CDR3 DNA reads TGTGCCAGCAGTTTACTACAGGGAAATTCACCCCTCCACTTT. As protein: CASSLLQGNSPLHF. The chain has TRBV12-3 or TRBV12-4 and TRBJ1-6; possible D gene TRBD1, 6 bases. The V gene lost 2 bases and the J gene lost 7 bases, with 9 bases spanning the gap. This CDR3 region has 14 residues.

This clonotype was counted a few times. V gene TRBV4-1 combines with J gene TRBJ2-7; D is possibly TRBD2 (6 bases). V lost 1 base and J 5 bases, leaving 12 bases between the germline ends. Germline-derived CDR1 and CDR2 are MGHRA and YSYEKL. The CDR3 sequence is 14 residues long. The CDR3 nucleotides are TGCGCCAGCAGCCAAGTTGGGGGGAAAGACGAGCAGTACTTC. Translation gives CASSQVGGKDEQYF.

Here the CDR3 DNA reads TGTGCCAGCAGCCAAGAATCGGGTAACACTGAAGCTTTCTTT. Translating gives CASSQESGNTEAFF. The chain employs TRBV3-1 and TRBJ1-1, with no clear D. The germline gives CDR1 LGHDT, CDR2 YNNKEL (reference sequence). V was shortened by 0 bases and J by 2 bases, with 7 bases between the two germline ends. The CDR3 covers 14 residues.

V and J are TRBV18 and TRBJ2-3, with D unclear. This CDR3 contains 15 residues. V lost 1 base, J lost 3 bases, and 11 bases lay in between. In germline, CDR1 is KGHSH, CDR2 LQKENI. The CDR3 DNA is TGTGCCAGCTCACCACGGGCAGGTGTTACAGATACGCAGTATTTT. Its translation is CASSPRAGVTDTQYF.

This clonotype was seen many times. CDR3 DNA sequence: TGCAGCGTTGCAGGGGCTGTAGGTAGCGGGAGGGAGTTCTTC. Translation: CSVAGAVGSGREFF. The V call is TRBV29-1, the J call TRBJ2-1; 11 positions match TRBD2. Per germline, CDR1 SQVTM and CDR2 ANQGSEA. Trimming at V came to 4 bases and at J to 14 bases, leaving 13 bases not matched to a gene. CDR3 size: 14 residues.

This clonotype was found a few times. This chain links TRBV24-1 with TRBJ2-1, with D perhaps matching TRBD1 (6 bases). Looked up from germline, CDR1 is KGHDR and CDR2 is SFDVKD. V was clipped by 3 bases and J by 6 bases, with 11 bases between them. This CDR3 contains 14 residues. This chain's CDR3 is CATSDRGTTNEQFF. For the CDR3, the DNA is TGTGCCACCAGTGATAGGGGGACCACCAATGAGCAGTTCTTC.

This clonotype has more than one count but fewer than ten. This chain connects TRBV20-1 to TRBJ2-3; TRBD2 matches 14 bases. The CDR3 has 20 residues. V shed 2 bases, J shed 1 base, and the junction held 14 bases outside the gene matches. Per the germline V gene, CDR1 is DFQATT and CDR2 is SNEGSKA (reference sequence). The CDR3 DNA reads TGCAGTGCTAGACTCTCCGGGGGACTAGCGGGAGAGGTTGGCACAGATACGCAGTATTTT. It encodes CSARLSGGLAGEVGTDTQYF.

This chain links TRBV20-1 with TRBJ2-7; TRBD1 agrees at 9 bases. The CDR3 totals 16 residues. From germline, CDR1 is DFQATT and CDR2 SNEGSKA (reference sequence). The J segment lost 3 bases and the V segment lost 0 bases, leaving 9 bases of the junction unmatched. CDR3 coding DNA: TGCAGTGCTAGAGAAGGTTTAGGGACAGGGAGCTACGAGCAGTACTTC. Amino acids: CSAREGLGTGSYEQYF.

This clonotype was seen many times. The V call is TRBV7-2, the J call TRBJ2-7; 15 bases map to TRBD2. CDR1 and CDR2 (germline): SGHTA, FQGNSA. The CDR3 is made up of 15 amino acids. Trimming removed 5 bases from V and 2 bases from J; junction bases left unmatched: 1. This CDR3 reads CASSRTSGRAYEQYF. The CDR3 region has the DNA TGTGCCAGCAGCCGGACTAGCGGGAGGGCCTACGAGCAGTACTTC.

CDR3 bases: TGTGCCAGCAGTTGGGGGACACGGCAAAAAGAGACCCAGTACTTC. Its protein is CASSWGTRQKETQYF. The chain uses TRBV6-5 and TRBJ2-5; TRBD1 might be the D (6 bases). This CDR3 is 15 amino acids long. Trimming pared 4 bases from V and 3 bases from J, leaving 15 bases between. Germline lookup yields CDR1 MNHEY and CDR2 SVGAGI.

This clonotype has at least ten counts. The chain is built from TRBV29-1 and TRBJ1-2; D perhaps matches TRBD1 (5 bases). From germline, CDR1 is SQVTM and CDR2 ANQGSEA. V gave up 4 bases and J gave up 8 bases, with 8 bases separating them. The CDR3 has 10 amino acids. CDR3 amino acids: CSVGREGYTF. The DNA of the CDR3 is TGCAGCGTTGGCAGGGAGGGCTACACCTTC.

This chain connects TRBV20-1 to TRBJ2-7; unclear D gene. With 2 bases removed from V and 5 bases from J, the gap between germline ends came to 10 bases. Germline V CDR1 and CDR2: DFQATT, SNEGSKA (reference sequence). CDR3 size: 12 residues. The CDR3 region is CSARSLDHEQYF. DNA for the CDR3: TGCAGTGCTAGAAGCCTAGACCACGAGCAGTACTTC.

This clonotype was recorded at least ten times. V is TRBV20-1 and J is TRBJ2-2; D call uncertain. The ends were cut back, 3 bases at V and 0 bases at J, with 8 bases in the middle. CDR1 is DFQATT, CDR2 SNEGSKA, per germline (reference sequence). This CDR3 region has 14 residues. CDR3 sequence: CSASRLTNTGELFF. In nucleotides, the CDR3 is TGCAGTGCTAGTCGTTTGACGAACACCGGGGAGCTGTTTTTT.

This clonotype was recorded a few times. The chain uses TRBV20-1 and TRBJ2-3; no firm D call. The CDR3 is 14 residues long. V dropped 3 bases and J dropped 1 base, with 11 bases sitting between them. Germline V gene sequence: CDR1 DFQATT, CDR2 SNEGSKA (reference sequence). CDR3 nucleotide sequence: TGCAGTGCTAGTGGTGTCGGGCGCACAGATACGCAGTATTTT. It translates to CSASGVGRTDTQYF.

This clonotype was counted only a few times. The chain links TRBV29-1 to TRBJ2-1, with D uncertain. There are 12 residues in the CDR3. V was cut by 7 bases and J by 8 bases, with 15 bases left in between. CDR1 and CDR2 (germline): SQVTM, ANQGSEA. As DNA, the CDR3 is TGCAGCGGCCGACGTCCGACTCATGAGCAGTTCTTC. Protein: CSGRRPTHEQFF.

This clonotype was picked up a small number of times. The chain links TRBV20-1 to TRBJ2-5, with a possible D match to TRBD2 (6 bases). CDR3 length: 12 amino acids. CDR1 is DFQATT, CDR2 SNEGSKA, per germline (reference sequence). V lost 6 bases and J 5 bases, leaving 13 bases between the germline ends. The CDR3 coding sequence is TGCAGTGCGGTATCGGGGAGGGAGACCCAGTACTTC. It translates to CSAVSGRETQYF.

On this clonotype itself: A much larger clone is a single base away; this may be a read error. The J gene is TRBJ2-7, the V gene TRBV29-1; D may correspond to TRBD1 or TRBD2 (5 bases each). V was pared by 7 bases and J by 2 bases, with 15 bases between. CDR3 length equals 13 residues. Per the germline V gene, CDR1 is SQVTM and CDR2 is ANQGSEA. In DNA form, the CDR3 reads TGCAGCGCCGAGGGGCAGGGCCCCTACGAGCAGTACGTC. It is translated as CSAEGQGPYEQYV.

CDR3 sequence: CASSLQGGLMNTEAFF. The DNA for the CDR3 is TGTGCCAGCAGCTTGCAAGGGGGTCTGATGAACACTGAAGCTTTCTTT. The chain links TRBV14 to TRBJ1-1; maybe TRBD1 (6 bases). The germline V gene encodes CDR1 SGHDN and CDR2 FVKESK. This CDR3 comprises 16 residues. Trimming removed 5 bases at V and 0 bases at J, with 16 bases between.

The sample holds a few counts of this clonotype. The chain links TRBV29-1 to TRBJ2-3; 10 bases line up with TRBD2. Germline V gene lookup returns CDR1 SQVTM and CDR2 ANQGSEA. The CDR3 runs 14 residues. V shed 7 bases, J shed 2 bases, and the junction held 6 bases outside the gene matches. This chain's CDR3 is CSGSLAGDTDTQYF. The DNA for the CDR3 is TGCAGCGGCAGCCTAGCGGGGGACACAGATACGCAGTATTTT.

This clonotype came up many times. The V and J genes are TRBV29-1 and TRBJ2-1, with 8 bases fitting TRBD2. Germline V gene lookup returns CDR1 SQVTM and CDR2 ANQGSEA. This CDR3 contains 11 residues. V trimming: 6 bases; J trimming: 14 bases; junction bases outside the gene matches: 9. CDR3 sequence: CSVEIGTSKFF. The CDR3 coding sequence is TGCAGCGTCGAGATCGGGACTAGTAAGTTCTTC.

The V call is TRBV29-1, the J call TRBJ2-1, with D maybe TRBD1 (5 bases). Trimming shortened V by 5 bases and J by 5 bases, and 10 bases separated the two germline ends. The CDR3 length is 12 residues. Germline loops: CDR1 SQVTM, CDR2 ANQGSEA. For the CDR3, the DNA is TGCAGCGTTCCCAGGGCCGACAATGAGCAGTTCTTC. Translation gives CSVPRADNEQFF.

This clonotype was recorded a few times. This rearrangement joins TRBV28 to TRBJ2-1, with unresolved D. CDR1 is MDHEN, CDR2 SYDVKM, per germline. V was trimmed by 3 bases and J by 3 bases, leaving 9 bases between them. This CDR3 is 14 amino acids long. The CDR3 DNA reads as TGTGCCAGCAGTTTTTATTCACGCTACAATGAGCAGTTCTTC. This translates into CASSFYSRYNEQFF.